This T cell receptor (beta chain) was recovered during a study of tumor-infiltrating lymphocytes in primary liver carcinoma. The study, taken as a whole, reports: Less overlap was seen in tumor-adjacent and tumor-blood pairs than in tumor region pairs.

Concerning this clonotype itself: Its specificity is unknown. Relative to the germline gene, one junction end is altered; a read error may explain this.

They got blood RNA out of unsorted whole blood and also pulled out germline DNA. Using a constant-region primer together with ProtoScript II reverse transcriptase, TCR beta cDNA was made from 500 ng of total RNA. Investigators got TCR beta libraries out of three nested multiplex PCR rounds, done with slightly modified ARM-PCR. TRBV1-TRBV30 forward primers and a C-beta reverse primer were used in the first two PCR rounds, which each ran for nine to ten cycles. TCRdb independently ran MiXCR on the multiplex PCR reads; one entry per CDR3 protein. The profile shows around 330,000 distinct CDR3 sequences, approximately 58% of them singletons. From germline, CDR1 is SGHAT and CDR2 FQNNGV. The CDR3 covers 14 residues.

The origin of this receptor is a woman aged 25-40 years with primary liver carcinoma and hepatitis B virus infection. The sequenced sample was peripheral blood. The chain joins TRBV11-2 to TRBJ2-1, with 8 bases identical to TRBD2. CDR3 in amino acids: CASNLAGTYNEQFF. The DNA for the CDR3 is TGTGCCAGCAACTTAGCGGGAACGTACAATGAGCAGTTCTTC.